This T cell receptor beta chain derives from a study of T cell responses to AZD1222 COVID-19 vaccine. About the research overall: Second-dose intervals near 4 or 12 weeks were combined. Study-wide results and limits: Most donors were white British, females outnumbered males, and clonal diversity was possibly underestimated. Among those given AZD1222, only six were seropositive at baseline.

Remarks on this clone: What it recognizes is unknown.

TCRdb's copy holds only in-frame clones and misses some; the assay was immunoSEQ multiplex PCR. The sample contains about 120,000 clones, more than 75% of which appear only once. The V end lost 4 bases, the J end lost 5 bases, and 13 bases lay between the germline ends. Germline CDR1 is SGHRS and CDR2 is YFSETQ. This CDR3 comprises 14 residues. The J gene is TRBJ1-5, the V gene TRBV5-1; perhaps TRBD1 as D (6 bases). Sequences were derived from peripheral blood, sampled on day 0 of AZD1222 vaccination. The TCR was taken from an adult in good health. CDR3 in amino acids: CASSRTGRDQPQHF. The CDR3 DNA follows: TGCGCCAGCAGCCGAACAGGGAGAGATCAGCCCCAGCATTTT.